This entry concerns a single T cell receptor (beta chain). Germline loops: CDR1 SGHTA, CDR2 FQGTGA. The CDR3 totals 14 residues. J lost 8 bases, V lost 4 bases, and 9 bases had no gene match. The data were taken from a study of shared clonotypes between healthy human individuals. Original processing notes: Filtering differed for immunoSEQ, which gave only junction sequences without quality scores. This table comes from immunoSEQ multiplex PCR, and its TCRdb copy is limited to in-frame clones, with some not included. V and J calls and clone size are as listed in that table; D and trimming were resolved from the DNA. This table has 2,500,000 or so clones, 85% to 95% appearing once.

This receptor was identified in a young man in good health. Sequencing used naive CD4+ T cells sorted from blood. The subset was: CD45RA+ positively selected. The chain couples TRBV7-3 to TRBJ2-3; TRBD1 aligns across 7 bases. In DNA form, the CDR3 reads TGTGCCAGCAGCTCCGGGACAGTCCTCGGTACGCAGTATTTT. Protein product: CASSSGTVLGTQYF. Full variable domain (missing parts from reference TRBV7-3 and TRBJ2-3): GAGVSQTPSNKVTEKGKYVELRCDPISGHTALYWYRQSLGQGPEFLIYFQGTGAADDSGLPNDRFFAVRPEGSVSTLKIQRTERGDSAVYLCASSSGTVLGTQYFGPGTRLTVL.